What follows are 23 T cell receptor beta chains derived from one specimen sequenced in a study of cytomegalovirus exposure and HLA in healthy donors. With 60 Vbeta and 13 Jbeta primers, the PCR was carried out. Repertoires were generated with immunoSEQ multiplex PCR, while TCRdb's copy carries only in-frame clones and drops some. This table has 70,000 to 100,000 clones, roughly 80% appearing once. The sequenced material came from PBMCs. The receptors stem from a man between 50 and 59 years old in good health and CMV-seropositive.

The rearrangement joins TRBV5-1 to TRBJ2-2, with 13 bases aligning to TRBD2. The V and J ends lost 2 bases and 3 bases, in that order; junction bases with no gene match: 7. CDR3 length: 18 amino acids. Germline V gives CDR1 SGHRS, CDR2 YFSETQ. CDR3 amino acids: CASSFGLAGAGDTGELFF. The CDR3 DNA is TGCGCCAGCAGCTTCGGACTAGCGGGAGCGGGGGACACCGGGGAGCTGTTTTTT.

Regarding this clone: Other nucleotide sequences from this sample produce the same CDR3. The J gene is TRBJ2-1, the V gene TRBV6-5; D remains unclear. Germline-derived CDR1 and CDR2 are MNHEY and SVGAGI. Trimming cost V 6 bases and J 0 bases, with 6 bases left between them. CDR3 length: 13 amino acids. CDR3 residues: CASRGSSYNEQFF. CDR3 DNA: TGTGCCAGCAGGGGCAGCTCCTACAATGAGCAGTTCTTC.

V usage is TRBV11-2 and J usage is TRBJ1-3; D is unresolved. Germline V gene sequence: CDR1 SGHAT, CDR2 FQNNGV. The CDR3 runs 14 residues. Trimming left V 5 bases short and J 6 bases short, with 14 bases between. The CDR3 is CASSTSAGQNTIYF. CDR3 nucleotides: TGTGCCAGCAGCACCTCAGCGGGCCAAAACACCATATATTTT.

This clone was observed a single time. The chain carries TRBV7-8 and TRBJ2-6; 7 nucleotides match TRBD2. J was trimmed by 1 base and V by 7 bases; bases with no gene match: 7. The CDR3 length is 16 residues. Germline lookup yields CDR1 SGHVS and CDR2 FQNEAQ. This CDR3 reads CASTKGGWSGANVLTF. As DNA, the CDR3 is TGTGCCAGCACCAAGGGAGGGTGGTCTGGGGCCAACGTCCTGACTTTC.

This chain uses TRBV27 with TRBJ2-7, with a weak D call TRBD2 (6 bases). CDR1 MNHEY and CDR2 SMNVEV come from the germline V gene (reference sequence). CDR3 length equals 14 residues. Trimming pared 6 bases from V and 7 bases from J, leaving 19 bases between. The CDR3 sequence is CASSFPGAGGEQYF. DNA for the CDR3: TGTGCCAGCAGCTTCCCCGGGGCTGGGGGGGAGCAGTACTTC.

This chain connects TRBV5-1 to TRBJ2-1, with a possible D match to TRBD2 (6 bases). The germline gives CDR1 SGHRS, CDR2 YFSETQ. V gave up 5 bases and J gave up 5 bases, with 14 bases separating them. This CDR3 contains 14 residues. The CDR3 nucleotides read TGCGCCAGCAGTGGGACTCTACTTGACAATGAGCAGTTCTTC. Its translation: CASSGTLLDNEQFF.

This clone was counted a few times. CDR3 in amino acids: CAISQGVNTEAFF. The CDR3 region has the DNA TGTGCCATATCACAGGGGGTGAACACTGAAGCTTTCTTT. The chain employs TRBV7-9 and TRBJ1-1; 8 bases fit TRBD1. With V trimmed by 10 bases and J by 0 bases, 4 bases remained unmatched. Germline V gene lookup returns CDR1 SEHNR and CDR2 FQNEAQ (reference sequence). The CDR3 extends over 13 amino acids.

The rearrangement joins TRBV4-2 to TRBJ2-5; 10 nucleotides align to TRBD1. The ends lost 1 base at V and 2 bases at J; junction bases unmatched: 4. Germline CDR1 reads LGHNA; CDR2 reads YNFKEQ. This CDR3 region has 16 residues. The CDR3 region has the DNA TGTGCCAGCAGCCAAGCGGACAGGGGGAGGCAAGAGACCCAGTACTTC. Amino acid sequence: CASSQADRGRQETQYF.

This clone came up a few times. The genes are TRBV19 and TRBJ1-3; D remains ambiguous. This CDR3 is built from 14 residues. V lost 6 bases and J 4 bases, leaving 13 bases between the germline ends. From germline, CDR1 is LNHDA and CDR2 SQIVND (reference sequence). DNA for the CDR3: TGTGCCAGTAGGATTAGCGCGGGAGGAAACACCATATATTTT. Translated: CASRISAGGNTIYF.

A few counts support this clone. The rearrangement links TRBV5-6 to TRBJ2-1; 12 bases line up with TRBD2. Germline V gene sequence: CDR1 SGHDT, CDR2 YYEEEE. The CDR3 spans 16 residues. Unmatched junction bases numbered 3, after V lost 3 bases and J lost 2 bases. CDR3 residues: CASSWTSGAAYNEQFF. CDR3 coding DNA: TGTGCCAGCAGCTGGACTAGCGGGGCTGCCTACAATGAGCAGTTCTTC.

This clone has only a few counts. V and J are TRBV5-1 and TRBJ2-2; perhaps TRBD1 as D (6 bases). Per the germline V gene, CDR1 is SGHRS and CDR2 is YFSETQ. The ends were cut back, 4 bases at V and 0 bases at J, with 10 bases in the middle. CDR3 length equals 15 residues. The CDR3 loop is CASSPGHSNTGELFF. In DNA, the CDR3 is TGCGCCAGCAGCCCGGGACACTCGAACACCGGGGAGCTGTTTTTT.

The V and J genes are TRBV29-1 and TRBJ1-2, with D possibly being TRBD1 (6 bases). Trimming stripped 6 bases from V and 2 bases from J, with 22 bases between. This CDR3 contains 16 residues. Germline CDR1 and CDR2: SQVTM and ANQGSEA. The CDR3: CSVAHPQGEANYGYTF. The CDR3 DNA is TGCAGCGTAGCCCACCCACAGGGAGAAGCAAACTATGGCTACACCTTC.

This chain links TRBV6-1 with TRBJ2-7; D not resolved. This CDR3 has 14 amino acids. V was trimmed by 5 bases and J by 4 bases, leaving 15 bases between them. The germline gives CDR1 MNHNS, CDR2 SASEGT. The CDR3 nucleotides read TGTGCCAGCAGTTATTGGGTAGGAGCTTACGAGCAGTACTTC. The encoded protein is CASSYWVGAYEQYF.

The chain carries TRBV4-2 and TRBJ2-5; maybe TRBD2 (6 bases). The J call may be faulty, since TRBJ2-7 better matches the DNA end. Germline assignment: CDR1 LGHNA and CDR2 YNFKEQ. This CDR3 spans 16 amino acids. The CDR3 region is CASSHSPGEPNYEQYF. Here the CDR3 DNA reads TGTGCCAGCAGCCATTCCCCGGGAGAGCCAAACTACGAGCAGTACTTC.

The genes are TRBV30 and TRBJ2-7; 9 bases are shared with TRBD1. This CDR3 has 16 residues. Germline lookup yields CDR1 GTSNPN and CDR2 SVGIG (reference sequence). The V and J ends lost 4 bases and 7 bases, in that order; junction bases with no gene match: 17. The CDR3 DNA reads as TGTGCCTGGATGGGCTCTCAAACAGGGGGCGCGGGGGAGCAGTACTTC. This encodes CAWMGSQTGGAGEQYF. The full variable domain, rest sourced from reference TRBV30 and TRBJ2-7, is SQTIHQWPATLVQPVGSPLSLECTVEGTSNPNLYWYRQAAGRGLQLLFYSVGIGQISSEVPQNLSASRPQDRQFILSSKKLLLSDSGFYLCAWMGSQTGGAGEQYFGPGTRLTVT.

V usage is TRBV30 and J usage is TRBJ1-6, with 8 bases fitting TRBD1. This CDR3 is built from 15 residues. V dropped 0 bases and J dropped 8; count of bases not matched to a gene: 6. Germline CDR1 is GTSNPN and CDR2 is SVGIG (reference sequence). In nucleotides, the CDR3 is TGTGCCTGGAGTGTAGGAACAGGGGGGGATTCACCCCTCCACTTT. It codes for CAWSVGTGGDSPLHF.

This chain joins TRBV4-1 and TRBJ2-7; D might be TRBD2 (5 bases). The CDR3 sequence is 15 residues long. V lost 4 bases and J lost 3, with 16 bases in between. Germline CDR1 and CDR2: MGHRA and YSYEKL. The CDR3 region has the DNA TGCGCCAGCAGCCCAGCAGCAGCGGTGGGCTACGAGCAGTACTTC. It is translated as CASSPAAAVGYEQYF.

The chain uses TRBV15 and TRBJ2-5, with 7 positions matching TRBD2. The trim removed 4 bases at V and 3 bases at J, leaving 11 bases unmatched. The germline V gene encodes CDR1 LNHNV and CDR2 YYDKDF (reference sequence). The CDR3 contains 16 residues. This CDR3 reads CATSTPRTRSEETQYF. The DNA of the CDR3 is TGTGCCACCAGCACCCCCCGGACTAGATCCGAAGAGACCCAGTACTTC. Complete variable domain (other parts from reference TRBV15 and TRBJ2-5): DAMVIQNPRYQVTQFGKPVTLSCSQTLNHNVMYWYQQKSSQAPKLLFHYYDKDFNNEADTPDNFQSRRPNTSFCFLDIRSPGLGDTAMYLCATSTPRTRSEETQYFGPGTRLLVL.

V is TRBV7-9 and J is TRBJ1-2, with D possibly matching TRBD1 (6 bases). Per germline, CDR1 SEHNR and CDR2 FQNEAQ (reference sequence). This CDR3 has 12 amino acids. The V end was cut by 3 bases, the J end by 6 bases, with 8 bases between. CDR3 in amino acids: CASSFRGNGYTF. The CDR3 nucleotides are TGTGCCAGCAGCTTCAGGGGTAATGGCTACACCTTC.

The chain employs TRBV5-6 and TRBJ2-6; a weak D match, TRBD2 (6 bases). The CDR3 totals 17 residues. Germline loops: CDR1 SGHDT, CDR2 YYEEEE. V shed 4 bases and J shed 0 bases, with 14 bases lying between them. The CDR3 sequence is CASSTGLWGSGANVLTF. In DNA, the CDR3 is TGTGCCAGCAGCACGGGACTCTGGGGCTCTGGGGCCAACGTCCTGACTTTC.

In its sample, this clone was seen once. The chain is built from TRBV6-1 and TRBJ2-7; 7 nucleotides align to TRBD1. The CDR3 runs to 12 residues. Per the germline V gene, CDR1 is MNHNS and CDR2 is SASEGT. V gave up 6 bases and J gave up 8 bases; unmatched junction bases: 7. Here the CDR3 DNA reads TGTGCCAGCAGCCGTATACAGGGGCAGCAGTACTTC. It codes for CASSRIQGQQYF.

This clone was found once. The chain carries TRBV10-3 and TRBJ2-2; 8 positions agree with TRBD1. Germline CDR1 and CDR2: ENHRY and SYGVKD. V shed 9 bases, J shed 3 bases, and the junction held 6 bases outside the gene matches. This CDR3 spans 14 amino acids. CDR3: CAIRQGRDTGELFF. The CDR3 DNA follows: TGTGCCATAAGACAGGGGCGGGACACCGGGGAGCTGTTTTTT.

There are a few counts of this clone. This sequence joins TRBV10-2 and TRBJ2-7; TRBD2 aligns across 10 bases. From germline, CDR1 is WSHSY and CDR2 SAAADI. The CDR3 runs to 16 residues. J lost 4 bases, V lost 5 bases, and 11 bases had no gene match. The CDR3 nucleotides are TGCGCCAGCAGTTTGGGGGCTAGCGGGAGCCGATACGAGCAGTACTTC. Amino acids: CASSLGASGSRYEQYF.